What follows are 31 T cell receptor beta chains derived from one specimen sequenced in a study of tissue T cells after allogeneic stem cell transplantation (dated by TCRdb to the early 2020s). The sample's time point label, in plain terms: mouse harvest day 7 after allogeneic transplant. Each mouse graft consisted of 10^7 T-cell-depleted bone marrow cells plus 10^6 splenic CD5+ T cells and was given by tail vein injection. Libraries were built with the immunoSEQ multiplex PCR assay. TCRdb took this table from immuneACCESS and kept in-frame rearrangements with V and J called. Such tables lack part of the clones; where checked against another copy, unresolved V genes explain under half of the gap, and the rest is unexplained. The table for this sample lists about 5,800 clones; roughly 48% of them were counted only once. Jointly, the top ten make up less than 6% of the sample. Sequenced input: gut tissue. The receptor source for this set is a female BALB/c mouse given C57BL/6 T cells with graft-versus-host disease after an allogeneic hematopoietic cell transplant.

A note on this clone: Gene names and germline match the mouse. The read ends 1 residue shy of where the CDR3 ends; the end is completed using the germline J gene. The gene calls are TRBV16 and TRBJ2-5; 8 bases map to TRBD1. The CDR3 covers 14 residues. V was clipped by 0 bases and J by 6 bases; unmatched bases: 2. CDR1 is SGHSA and CDR2 is FRNQAP in the germline V gene. The CDR3 spells CASSLERTGDTQYF. CDR3 DNA, as far as it was read: TGTGCAAGCAGCTTAGAGCGGACAGGGGACACCCAGTAC.

Regarding this clone: Gene names denote mouse genes. The read ends 1 residue shy of where the CDR3 ends; the end is completed using the germline J gene. This chain links TRBV12-2 with TRBJ1-1; maybe TRBD1 (6 bases). Germline V gene sequence: CDR1 SGHLS, CDR2 HYDKME. This CDR3 is built from 13 residues. V dropped 0 bases and J dropped 5 bases, with 9 bases sitting between them. The CDR3 here is CASSLEGQTEVFF. CDR3 DNA (partial): TGTGCCAGCTCTCTCGAGGGACAAACAGAAGTCTTC.

Regarding this clone: Gene names denote mouse genes. The read ends 1 residue shy of where the CDR3 ends; the end is completed using the germline J gene. This chain uses TRBV26 with TRBJ1-4; D not certain. The CDR3 has 12 residues. Deletions cut 0 bases from V and 6 bases from J, with 2 bases between. Germline CDR1 KGHPV, CDR2 FQNQEV (reference sequence). Incomplete CDR3 DNA: TGTGCCAGCAGTCTGTCGGACGAAAGATTATTT. This translates into CASSLSDERLF. The whole CDR3 region reads CASSLSDERLFF.

This clone was seen more than once but under ten times. Mouse germline and gene names are used. The read ends 1 residue shy of where the CDR3 ends; the end is completed using the germline J gene. The chain has TRBV23 and TRBJ2-7; TRBD2 reflects the table's D call only, with no check against the DNA. The CDR3 has 15 residues. CDR1 KGHTA and CDR2 FQNQQP come from the germline V gene. The CDR3 sequence: CSSSQSPGGALEQYF. The DNA read from the CDR3 is TGCTCCAGCAGTCAATCTCCTGGGGGGGCGCTTGAACAGTAC.

Of note for this clone: The listed genes are named as in mouse. CDR3 bases read: TGTGCCAGCAGTCGACAGGGTTCTGGAAATACGCTCTAT. Translation gives CASSRQGSGNTLY. The entire CDR3 reads CASSRQGSGNTLYF. The chain carries TRBV26 and TRBJ1-3; TRBD1 agrees at 7 bases. Read coverage stops 1 residue before the CDR3 terminus; the germline J gene supplies the remainder. Germline V gene lookup returns CDR1 KGHPV and CDR2 FQNQEV (reference sequence). The trim removed 4 bases at V and 0 bases at J, leaving 0 bases unmatched. The CDR3 has 14 residues.

Comment on this clone: Germline and genes: mouse. The read stops 1 residue short of the end of the CDR3; the missing end is completed from the germline J gene. The V gene is TRBV26, the J gene TRBJ1-1; perhaps TRBD1 as D (6 bases). The CDR3 is made up of 15 amino acids. V was cut by 4 bases and J by 0 bases, with 12 bases left in between. Germline V CDR1 and CDR2: KGHPV, FQNQEV (reference sequence). The sequenced CDR3 bases are TGTGCCAGCAGTCCCCAGGGGACATCAAACACAGAAGTCTTC. Amino acid sequence: CASSPQGTSNTEVF. The CDR3, in full, reads CASSPQGTSNTEVFF.

About this clone: The gene names given are mouse names. Read data end 1 residue before the CDR3 end; the end is taken from the germline J gene. The chain uses TRBV5 and TRBJ2-3, with TRBD1 matching 10 bases. The CDR3 extends over 15 amino acids. Unmatched junction bases numbered 2, after V lost 1 base and J lost 4 bases. CDR1 and CDR2 (germline): LGHNA, YNLKQL (reference sequence). CDR3 DNA, as far as it was read: TGTGCCAGCAGCCAAGCGGGACAGGGGACAGAAACGCTGTAT. Translated: CASSQAGQGTETLY. The whole CDR3 is CASSQAGQGTETLYF.

Concerning this clone: Genes and germline come from the mouse. The read ends 1 residue before the CDR3 terminus; that terminus is restored from the germline J gene. V is TRBV16 and J is TRBJ1-4; D gene ambiguous. Germline V gives CDR1 SGHSA, CDR2 FRNQAP. The CDR3 is 14 residues long. V was trimmed by 3 bases and J by 7 bases, leaving 12 bases between them. The DNA read from the CDR3 is TGTGCAAGCAGCTTGGATGGAGGGAGCGAAAGATTATTT. Translated, it gives CASSLDGGSERLF. The whole CDR3 reads CASSLDGGSERLFF.

A word on this clone: All gene names here are mouse names. The read falls 1 residue short of the CDR3 end, and the missing part is taken from the germline J gene. The rearrangement uses TRBV13-1 and TRBJ1-1; possible D gene TRBD1, 6 bases. The germline CDR1 and CDR2 sequences are NSHNY and SYGAGN. Trimming took off 2 bases at V and 4 bases at J, with 12 bases between the two ends. The CDR3 loop spans 14 amino acids. This CDR3 is CASSEGRGSTEVFF. The sequenced part of the CDR3 DNA is TGTGCCAGCAGTGAGGGCAGGGGAAGCACAGAAGTCTTC.

There are a few counts of this clone. Mouse germline and gene names are used. Read coverage stops 1 residue before the CDR3 terminus; the germline J gene supplies the remainder. V usage is TRBV26 and J usage is TRBJ1-5; no firm D call. The CDR3 length is 14 residues. Germline-derived CDR1 and CDR2 are KGHPV and FQNQEV (reference sequence). The ends were cut back, 4 bases at V and 1 base at J, with 8 bases in the middle. The part of the CDR3 DNA that was read is TGTGCCAGCAGTCCTGACATGAACAACCAGGCTCCGCTT. Translation gives CASSPDMNNQAPL. The CDR3 as a whole reads CASSPDMNNQAPLF.

With respect to this clone: Gene names and germline refer to mouse. The CDR3 is cut off 1 residue early in the read; its end comes from the germline J gene. V usage is TRBV13-1 and J usage is TRBJ2-7; 7 bases are a match to TRBD1. Unmatched junction bases numbered 5, after V lost 4 bases and J lost 4 bases. This CDR3 region has 13 residues. From germline, CDR1 is NSHNY and CDR2 SYGAGN. The CDR3 reads CASSSGTAYEQYF. The sequenced part of the CDR3 DNA is TGTGCCAGCAGTTCCGGGACAGCTTATGAACAGTAC.

In its sample, this clone is medium-sized. Gene labels here are mouse ones. The read comes to an end 1 residue before the CDR3 does, leaving the germline J gene to fill in the end. The genes are TRBV3 and TRBJ2-3; D may be TRBD2 (6 bases). The V gene's germline CDR1 is SNHLY and CDR2 FYNGKV (reference sequence). V was trimmed by 4 bases and J by 0 bases, leaving 11 bases between them. The CDR3 runs to 15 residues. The CDR3 spells CASSSSGESAETLYF. CDR3 DNA (partial): TGTGCCAGCAGCTCCTCTGGGGAGAGTGCAGAAACGCTGTAT.

Worth noting for this clone: Gene and germline names: mouse. The CDR3 is cut off 1 residue early in the read; its end comes from the germline J gene. The chain uses TRBV26 and TRBJ2-1; TRBD1 agrees at 8 bases. The J segment lost 1 base and the V segment lost 2 bases, leaving 1 base of the junction unmatched. The CDR3 spans 15 residues. The germline CDR1 and CDR2 sequences are KGHPV and FQNQEV (reference sequence). The sequenced CDR3 bases are TGTGCCAGCAGTCTGGACAGGGGCAACTATGCTGAGCAGTTC. Its protein product is CASSLDRGNYAEQF. From start to end, the CDR3 is CASSLDRGNYAEQFF. Full variable domain (remainder filled in from reference TRBV26 and TRBJ2-1): NSKVIQTPRYLVKGQGQKAKMRCIPEKGHPVVFWYQQNKNNEFKFLINFQNQEVLQQIDMTEKRFSAECPSNSPCSLEIQSSEAGDSALYLCASSLDRGNYAEQFFGPGTRLTVL.

A remark on this clone: The gene symbols are mouse symbols. The read ends 1 residue before the CDR3 terminus; that terminus is restored from the germline J gene. The V gene is TRBV26, the J gene TRBJ2-3, with 7 bases identical to TRBD2. Germline CDR1 reads KGHPV; CDR2 reads FQNQEV (reference sequence). Trimming removed 5 bases from V and 0 bases from J; junction bases left unmatched: 2. The CDR3 extends over 14 amino acids. The CDR3 here is CASSMGGSAETLYF. CDR3 bases read: TGTGCCAGCAGTATGGGGGGAAGTGCAGAAACGCTGTAT.

A note on this clone: The listed genes are named as in mouse. The CDR3 end lies 1 residue beyond the end of the read and is filled in from the germline J gene. The rearrangement uses TRBV23 and TRBJ1-1; the DNA was not compared with TRBD1, the D call given in the table. In germline, CDR1 is KGHTA, CDR2 FQNQQP. This CDR3 has 16 residues. CDR3 residues: CSSSQSGTGGRTEVFF. The DNA read from the CDR3 is TGCTCCAGCAGTCAATCTGGGACAGGGGGCAGAACAGAAGTCTTC.

Relative to its sample, this clone is large. Gene names refer to mouse genes. The read terminates 1 residue before the CDR3 end, so the remaining end is supplied by the germline J gene. The chain recombines TRBV4 with TRBJ2-7, with 11 bases lining up with TRBD2. This CDR3 is 14 amino acids long. V shed 4 bases, J shed 2 bases, and the junction held 1 base outside the gene matches. Germline-derived CDR1 and CDR2 are LGHDT and YNNKQL (reference sequence). CDR3 amino acids: CASSLGLGAYEQYF. The CDR3 bases that were read are TGTGCCAGCAGCTTGGGACTGGGGGCCTATGAACAGTAC.

With respect to this clone: The gene names given are mouse names. The read ends 1 residue before the CDR3 terminus; that terminus is restored from the germline J gene. The chain carries TRBV23 and TRBJ2-3. CDR1 and CDR2 (germline): KGHTA, FQNQQP. The CDR3 is 14 residues long. The CDR3 protein is CSSSQKLSAETLYF. The CDR3 bases that were read are TGCTCCAGCAGTCAAAAGCTTAGTGCAGAAACGCTGTAT.

This clone was seen a handful of times. Gene and germline names: mouse. The read ends 1 residue shy of where the CDR3 ends; the end is completed using the germline J gene. The rearrangement links TRBV3 to TRBJ1-4; the match to TRBD1 covers 7 bases. Trimming cost V 3 bases and J 1 base; bases outside gene matches: 2. This CDR3 has 15 residues. Looked up from germline, CDR1 is SNHLY and CDR2 is FYNGKV (reference sequence). CDR3 loop: CASSFRGSSNERLFF. The sequenced CDR3 bases are TGTGCCAGCAGCTTCAGGGGGAGTTCCAACGAAAGATTATTT.

To note about this clone: Any gene name here is a mouse gene name. Read sequence stops 1 residue before the CDR3 end, and the germline J gene provides the missing end. The V call is TRBV5, the J call TRBJ1-1; no clear D. The germline V and J ends were trimmed by 3 bases and 0 bases, with 5 bases remaining between them. From germline, CDR1 is LGHNA and CDR2 YNLKQL (reference sequence). The CDR3 contains 13 residues. The sequenced part of the CDR3 DNA is TGTGCCAGCAGCCAGACAACAAACACAGAAGTCTTC. Protein product: CASSQTTNTEVF. The full CDR3 sequence reads CASSQTTNTEVFF.

On this clone itself: Genes here carry mouse names. The CDR3 end lies 1 residue beyond the end of the read and is filled in from the germline J gene. V is TRBV29 and J is TRBJ2-3; weak D call: TRBD2 (6 bases). The V end lost 6 bases, the J end lost 0 bases, and 13 bases lay between the germline ends. The V gene's germline CDR1 is MSHET and CDR2 SYDVDS. The CDR3 contains 15 residues. CDR3 residues: CASSPGTTSAETLYF. Incomplete CDR3 DNA: TGTGCTAGCAGCCCCGGGACTACTAGTGCAGAAACGCTGTAT.

Of note for this clone: Genes and germline come from the mouse. The CDR3 extends 1 residue past the end of the read, so its final part is completed from the germline J gene. The chain employs TRBV26 and TRBJ2-7; 9 nucleotides line up with TRBD2. V dropped 0 bases and J dropped 6; count of bases not matched to a gene: 3. The V gene's germline CDR1 is KGHPV and CDR2 FQNQEV (reference sequence). This CDR3 contains 14 residues. The sequenced part of the CDR3 DNA is TGTGCCAGCAGTCTGTCTGGGGGGGCGCGTGAACAGTAC. Amino acid sequence: CASSLSGGAREQY. The CDR3 in full is CASSLSGGAREQYF.

As regards this clone: Gene names denote mouse genes. Sequencing ends 1 residue short of the CDR3 end; the germline J gene provides the rest. This chain joins TRBV26 and TRBJ2-3; D may correspond to TRBD1 or TRBD2 (5 bases each). The CDR3 is 14 residues long. The ends were cut back, 2 bases at V and 1 base at J, with 7 bases in the middle. Per the germline V gene, CDR1 is KGHPV and CDR2 is FQNQEV (reference sequence). The CDR3 is CASSLGAGAETLYF. The CDR3 bases that were read are TGTGCCAGCAGTCTGGGGGCAGGTGCAGAAACGCTGTAT.

To note about this clone: Mouse gene names and germline throughout. Coverage ceases 1 residue before the CDR3 finishes, and the germline J gene fills in the end. The V gene is TRBV3, the J gene TRBJ2-4, with D possibly being TRBD1 (5 bases). Germline-derived CDR1 and CDR2 are SNHLY and FYNGKV (reference sequence). The CDR3 runs to 14 residues. V lost 5 bases and J lost 0, with 9 bases in between. The sequenced CDR3 bases are TGTGCCAGCAGCAAACCAGGGAGTCAAAACACCTTGTAC. Amino acids: CASSKPGSQNTLY. The CDR3 reads in full as CASSKPGSQNTLYF. Together with reference TRBV3 and TRBJ2-4, the CDR3 gives the full variable domain: GPKVLQIPSHQIIDMGQMVTLNCDPVSNHLYFYWYKQILGQQMEFLVNFYNGKVMEKSKLFKDQFSVERPDGSYFTLKIQPTALEDSAVYFCASSKPGSQNTLYFGAGTRLSVL.

In this sample, this clone turned up a few times. The genes and germline here are from mouse. The read terminates 1 residue before the CDR3 end, so the remaining end is supplied by the germline J gene. The V gene is TRBV26, the J gene TRBJ2-1; D is unresolved. V shed 4 bases and J shed 3 bases, with 7 bases lying between them. Germline CDR1 KGHPV, CDR2 FQNQEV (reference sequence). CDR3 length: 13 residues. CDR3 bases read: TGTGCCAGCAGTCAAGGGAGCTATGCTGAGCAGTTC. Encoded protein: CASSQGSYAEQF. The entire CDR3 is CASSQGSYAEQFF.

This clone was detected only a few times. Germline and genes here are mouse. The observed sequence ends 1 residue before the CDR3 terminus, with the missing tail filled in from the germline J gene. The rearrangement joins TRBV16 to TRBJ1-1; D possibly corresponds to TRBD1 (5 bases). Germline V gives CDR1 SGHSA, CDR2 FRNQAP. The CDR3 runs 14 residues. V dropped 1 base and J dropped 6 bases, with 12 bases sitting between them. CDR3 DNA (partial): TGTGCAAGCAGCTTAGGGGGGTGGGGCGCAGAAGTCTTC. Translating it yields CASSLGGWGAEVF. The entire CDR3 sequence reads CASSLGGWGAEVFF.

Note on this clone: Mouse germline and gene names are used. The CDR3 region is CASSLGRGAEVFF. The CDR3 DNA, read in part, is TGTGCCAGCAGTCTGGGGCGGGGGGCAGAAGTCTTC. The chain is built from TRBV26 and TRBJ1-1, with a tentative D call TRBD1 (5 bases). The read ends 1 residue early relative to the CDR3; the germline J gene fills the gap. Trimming stripped 2 bases from V and 6 bases from J, with 10 bases between. This CDR3 is built from 13 residues. Germline V gene lookup returns CDR1 KGHPV and CDR2 FQNQEV (reference sequence).

On this clone itself: Genes and germline come from the mouse. The observed sequence ends 1 residue before the CDR3 terminus, with the missing tail filled in from the germline J gene. The V gene is TRBV13-1, the J gene TRBJ1-1; 7 positions agree with TRBD1. There are 14 residues in the CDR3. The germline gives CDR1 NSHNY, CDR2 SYGAGN. J gave up 3 bases and V 2 bases, and 4 bases lay outside the gene matches. The part of the CDR3 DNA that was read is TGTGCCAGCAGTGAGGAGGGACAGCACACAGAAGTCTTC. Its translation is CASSEEGQHTEVF. The full CDR3 protein reads CASSEEGQHTEVFF.

This clone showed up just a few times. Gene names refer to mouse genes. The missing CDR3 end, 1 residue past where the read stops, is filled in from the germline J gene. The V and J genes are TRBV16 and TRBJ2-7, with D perhaps being TRBD1 or TRBD2 (5 bases each). The CDR3 contains 13 residues. V dropped 4 bases and J dropped 3 bases, with 10 bases sitting between them. Germline CDR1 is SGHSA and CDR2 is FRNQAP. The sequenced part of the CDR3 DNA is TGTGCAAGCAGCTCCGGGACCCTCTATGAACAGTAC. Translating gives CASSSGTLYEQY. The whole CDR3 is CASSSGTLYEQYF. Drawing the rest from reference TRBV16 and TRBJ2-7, the complete variable domain is NAGVIQTPRHKVTGKGQEATLWCEPISGHSAVFWYRQTIVQGLEFLTYFRNQAPIDDSGMPKERFSAQMPNQSHSTLKIQSTQPQDSAVYLCASSSGTLYEQYFGPGTRLTVL.

In this sample, this clone is medium-sized. Each gene name is a mouse one. The CDR3 DNA, read in part, is TGCTCCAGCAGTCAAGGGACAGGGACTGGAAATACGCTCTAT. As protein: CSSSQGTGTGNTLY. The complete CDR3 sequence is CSSSQGTGTGNTLYF. The chain uses TRBV23 and TRBJ1-3; TRBD1, the table's D call, was not compared with the DNA. The read terminates 1 residue before the CDR3 end, so the remaining end is supplied by the germline J gene. In germline, CDR1 is KGHTA, CDR2 FQNQQP. This CDR3 comprises 15 residues.

Remarks on this clone: The genes and germline here are from mouse. The sequence runs out 1 residue before the end of the CDR3; the remainder is reconstructed from the germline J gene. The chain carries TRBV16 and TRBJ1-1, with TRBD1 as a possible D gene (5 bases). The V end was cut by 0 bases, the J end by 1 base, with 9 bases between. CDR3 size: 15 residues. Germline assignment: CDR1 SGHSA and CDR2 FRNQAP. CDR3 protein: CASSLDGGRNTEVFF. Partial CDR3 DNA: TGTGCAAGCAGCTTAGATGGGGGGAGGAACACAGAAGTCTTC. Supplemented by reference TRBV16 and TRBJ1-1, the full variable domain reads NAGVIQTPRHKVTGKGQEATLWCEPISGHSAVFWYRQTIVQGLEFLTYFRNQAPIDDSGMPKERFSAQMPNQSHSTLKIQSTQPQDSAVYLCASSLDGGRNTEVFFGKGTRLTVV.

About this clone itself: Here the gene names and germline are mouse. With the read ending 1 residue before the CDR3 end, the germline J gene is used to fill in that end. V is TRBV19 and J is TRBJ1-1; D not resolved. Per the germline V gene, CDR1 is FNHDT and CDR2 is SITEND (reference sequence). Trimming cost V 6 bases and J 5 bases, with 8 bases left between them. CDR3 length equals 11 residues. CDR3 DNA, as far as it was read: TGTGCCAGCACTTCCGGGACAGAAGTCTTC. Protein sequence: CASTSGTEVF. The CDR3 as a whole reads CASTSGTEVFF.